The present entry profiles one T cell receptor beta chain with its context. Its antigen is undetermined. Unmatched junction bases numbered 6, after V lost 4 bases and J lost 3 bases. The germline V gene has CDR1 LNHDA and CDR2 SQIVND (reference sequence). This CDR3 contains 16 residues. These data originate in a study of cytomegalovirus exposure and HLA in healthy donors. Study results and caveats: Several V segments, TRBV6-2 and TRBV6-3 among them, could not be told apart and were dropped. Cytomegalovirus association was assigned to approximately 180 TCR beta chains.

It was with 60 Vbeta and 13 Jbeta primers that the PCR ran. Assay: immunoSEQ multiplex PCR; the TCRdb copy retains only in-frame clones and omits some. The ten most abundant clones cover about 2% of a sample with 130,000 or so clones. The source is a woman younger than 35 in good health and CMV-seronegative. Sample: PBMCs. The J gene is TRBJ2-7, the V gene TRBV19; the match to TRBD2 covers 13 bases. This chain's CDR3 is CASSRALAGGSYEQYF. The CDR3 nucleotides are TGTGCCAGTAGTAGGGCACTAGCGGGAGGGAGCTACGAGCAGTACTTC.